This TCR beta chain appears in the sequencing data of a study of glioma-infiltrating T cells after dendritic cell vaccination. Whole-study context: Dendritic cells derived from monocytes and pulsed with autologous tumor lysate formed the vaccine.

Per germline, CDR1 LNHDA and CDR2 SQIVND (reference sequence). This CDR3 spans 14 amino acids. The V end lost 4 bases, the J end lost 8 bases, and 17 bases lay between the germline ends. Clones were sequenced by immunoSEQ multiplex PCR, and TCRdb holds only the in-frame ones, with some missing. Of approximately 10,000 clones listed, over 65% were seen once; the top ten hold roughly two fifths. Study-level findings and limits: Patients with more pretreatment TILs had longer time to progression and survival.

Indicated time point: after dendritic cell vaccination, including at tumor progression/relapse. Isocitrate dehydrogenase mutation was absent in all glioblastoma patients. Of note for this clone: The target antigen is unknown.

Sample: blood, taken after dendritic cell vaccination. The chain carries TRBV19 and TRBJ1-2, with D possibly TRBD1 on 5 matching bases. The receptor comes from a human donor with glioblastoma. The CDR3 loop reads CASSTLQTARGYTF. The CDR3 DNA is TGTGCCAGTAGTACCCTACAGACAGCTCGGGGCTACACCTTC.